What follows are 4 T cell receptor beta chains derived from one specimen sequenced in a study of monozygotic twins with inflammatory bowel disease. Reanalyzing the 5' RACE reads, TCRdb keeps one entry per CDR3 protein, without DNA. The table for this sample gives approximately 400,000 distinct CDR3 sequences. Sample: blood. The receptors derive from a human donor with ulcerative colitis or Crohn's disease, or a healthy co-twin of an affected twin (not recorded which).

CDR3 protein: CSVAGTLAYEQYF. The chain recombines TRBV29-1 with TRBJ2-7; TCRdb reports TRBD1, a call that lacks DNA to check it against. Germline V lookup: CDR1 SQVTM, CDR2 ANQGSEA. This CDR3 comprises 13 residues.

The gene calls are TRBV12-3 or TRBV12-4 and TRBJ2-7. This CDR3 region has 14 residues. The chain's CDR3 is CASSLERERYEQYF.

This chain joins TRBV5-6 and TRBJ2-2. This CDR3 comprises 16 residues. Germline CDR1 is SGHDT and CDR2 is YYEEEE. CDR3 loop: CASSLASGAYTGELFF.

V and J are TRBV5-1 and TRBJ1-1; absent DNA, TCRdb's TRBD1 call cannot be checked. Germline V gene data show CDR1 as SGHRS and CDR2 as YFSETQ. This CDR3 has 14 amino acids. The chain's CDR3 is CASSGGQGATEAFF. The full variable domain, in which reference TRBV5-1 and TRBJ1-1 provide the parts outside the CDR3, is KAGVTQTPRYLIKTRGQQVTLSCSPISGHRSVSWYQQTPGQGLQFLFEYFSETQRNKGNFPGRFSGRQFSNSRSEMNVSTLELGDSALYLCASSGGQGATEAFFGQGTRLTVV.